Listed here are 20 T cell receptor beta chains from one sample, sequenced in a study of sequential checkpoint blockade in melanoma. Generated by immunoSEQ multiplex PCR, the TCRdb table keeps only in-frame clones and is missing some. Altogether fewer than 35,000 clones are present, about 88% being singletons, with the ten largest covering roughly 23%. Noted treatment: randomized to nivolumab then ipilimumab (arm A) or the reverse (arm B). Sequencing used CD8+ T cells sorted from blood (inferred from file names), obtained from a patient given nivolumab and ipilimumab in sequence. The receptors stem from a human donor with melanoma.

V gene TRBV19 combines with J gene TRBJ2-1, with D possibly TRBD2 on 5 matching bases. The CDR3 contains 15 residues. The V and J ends lost 2 bases and 0 bases respectively, with 8 bases between them. Germline V gene lookup returns CDR1 LNHDA and CDR2 SQIVND (reference sequence). The DNA of the CDR3 is TGTGCCAGTAGTATAAGCGGAAGCTCCTACAATGAGCAGTTCTTC. It yields the protein CASSISGSSYNEQFF.

The chain recombines TRBV29-1 with TRBJ2-7; 14 positions match TRBD2. This CDR3 region has 15 residues. V lost 6 bases and J lost 4; bases outside the gene matches: 8. Germline CDR1 reads SQVTM; CDR2 reads ANQGSEA. The CDR3: CSVGTSGRKGYEQYF. DNA for the CDR3: TGCAGCGTAGGGACTAGCGGGAGAAAGGGGTACGAGCAGTACTTC.

This clone was recorded only once. The chain links TRBV9 to TRBJ2-7; D is unresolved. The CDR3 is 15 amino acids. Per the germline V gene, CDR1 is SGDLS and CDR2 is YYNGEE. Trimming removed 0 bases at V and 0 bases at J, with 10 bases between. CDR3 bases: TGTGCCAGCAGCGTAGCACAGCAAAGCTCCTACGAGCAGTACTTC. It encodes CASSVAQQSSYEQYF.

This clone has a single count. This chain connects TRBV11-2 to TRBJ2-7, with 8 bases matching TRBD1. The CDR3 runs 14 residues. Germline-derived CDR1 and CDR2 are SGHAT and FQNNGV. V trimming: 2 bases; J trimming: 2 bases; junction bases outside the gene matches: 2. CDR3 bases: TGTGCCAGCAGCTTAAGGGACAGGCCCTACGAGCAGTACTTC. It codes for CASSLRDRPYEQYF. Variable domain in full (rest from reference TRBV11-2 and TRBJ2-7): EAGVAQSPRYKIIEKRQSVAFWCNPISGHATLYWYQQILGQGPKLLIQFQNNGVVDDSQLPKDRFSAERLKGVDSTLKIQPAKLEDSAVYLCASSLRDRPYEQYFGPGTRLTVT.

CDR3 in amino acids: CASSFAGPLYEQYF. The DNA of the CDR3 is TGTGCCAGCAGTTTTGCAGGGCCCCTCTACGAGCAGTACTTC. V gene TRBV27 combines with J gene TRBJ2-7; the D gene is possibly TRBD1 (5 bases). There are 14 residues in the CDR3. V lost 3 bases and J lost 3, with 12 bases in between. Germline V gene sequence: CDR1 MNHEY, CDR2 SMNVEV (reference sequence).

The rearrangement uses TRBV19 and TRBJ1-5, with D possibly matching TRBD1 (5 bases). This CDR3 region has 14 residues. CDR1 is LNHDA and CDR2 is SQIVND in the germline V gene (reference sequence). V was trimmed by 6 bases and J by 3 bases, leaving 12 bases between them. The CDR3 DNA sequence: TGTGCCAGTAGGCACCGGGACTACAATCAGCCCCAGCATTTT. Amino acid sequence: CASRHRDYNQPQHF.

The chain has TRBV11-2 and TRBJ2-5; D unclear. Near its end, the DNA agrees better with TRBJ2-7, so the J call may be wrong. The CDR3 is 11 amino acids. CDR1 SGHAT and CDR2 FQNNGV come from the germline V gene. As DNA, the CDR3 is TGTGCCAGCAGCTTAGCCCACGAGCAGTACTTC. Translating gives CASSLAHEQYF.

The J gene is TRBJ2-5, the V gene TRBV27, with 7 nucleotides matching TRBD1. The trim removed 2 bases at V and 5 bases at J, leaving 5 bases unmatched. From germline, CDR1 is MNHEY and CDR2 SMNVEV (reference sequence). This CDR3 region has 14 residues. This chain's CDR3 is CASSLGTGEETQYF. The CDR3 coding sequence is TGTGCCAGCAGTTTAGGTACAGGGGAGGAGACCCAGTACTTC.

The J gene is TRBJ2-3, the V gene TRBV9; D is uncertain. Trimming stripped 0 bases from V and 8 bases from J, with 7 bases between. The CDR3 spans 12 residues. CDR1 and CDR2 (germline): SGDLS, YYNGEE. In DNA, the CDR3 is TGTGCCAGCAGCGTAGGACTGGGTACGCAGTATTTT. Translated: CASSVGLGTQYF.

The chain joins TRBV28 to TRBJ2-7; 8 bases map to TRBD1. With V trimmed by 6 bases and J by 6 bases, 7 bases remained unmatched. This CDR3 is built from 13 residues. CDR1 is MDHEN and CDR2 is SYDVKM in the germline V gene. The CDR3 loop is CASRRTGLGEQYF. The DNA of the CDR3 is TGTGCCAGCAGGCGGACAGGGCTTGGCGAGCAGTACTTC.

The gene calls are TRBV6-5 and TRBJ1-6; D unclear. Deletions cut 0 bases from V and 4 bases from J, with 7 bases between. The CDR3 covers 15 residues. Germline V CDR1 and CDR2: MNHEY, SVGAGI. The chain's CDR3 is CASSYSGRYNSPLHF. DNA of the CDR3: TGTGCCAGCAGTTACTCTGGCAGATATAATTCACCCCTCCACTTT.

This sequence joins TRBV20-1 and TRBJ2-7; perhaps TRBD2 as D (5 bases). Trimming removed 5 bases at V and 4 bases at J, with 9 bases between. The CDR3 extends over 11 amino acids. Germline loops: CDR1 DFQATT, CDR2 SNEGSKA (reference sequence). CDR3: CSAPRRYEQYF. The CDR3, as DNA: TGCAGTGCTCCACGGAGGTACGAGCAGTACTTC.

The chain combines TRBV27 with TRBJ2-7; TRBD2 agrees at 9 bases. CDR3 size: 15 residues. With 3 bases clipped from V and 4 bases from J, the junction kept 7 bases outside the gene matches. Germline CDR1 MNHEY, CDR2 SMNVEV (reference sequence). The CDR3 is CASSFGGRARYEQYF. CDR3 DNA sequence: TGTGCCAGCAGTTTCGGCGGGAGGGCGCGGTACGAGCAGTACTTC.

The chain joins TRBV27 to TRBJ2-5; possibly TRBD2 for D (7 bases). The V end was cut by 5 bases, the J end by 1 base, with 11 bases between. CDR1 is MNHEY, CDR2 SMNVEV, per germline (reference sequence). The CDR3 contains 14 residues. CDR3 sequence reads: CASSTRGAQETQYF. The CDR3 bases are TGTGCCAGCAGTACCCGGGGGGCCCAAGAGACCCAGTACTTC.

This chain joins TRBV6-5 and TRBJ2-7; 8 nucleotides line up with TRBD2. Germline V gene data show CDR1 as MNHEY and CDR2 as SVGAGI. The CDR3 sequence is 14 residues long. V lost 2 bases, J lost 0 bases, and 0 bases stayed unmatched. The CDR3 nucleotides read TGTGCCAGCAGTTACGGGACTAGCTCCTACGAGCAGTACTTC. This gives the protein CASSYGTSSYEQYF.

This clone was seen a handful of times. A junction boundary mismatches the germline segment, possibly from a read error. This chain joins TRBV4-1 and TRBJ2-2; 12 bases are a match to TRBD2. Germline loops: CDR1 MGHRA, CDR2 YSYEKL. CDR3 length equals 15 residues. The DNA for the CDR3 is TGTGCCAGCAGCTCTAGCGGGGGGGTTGCCGGGGAGCTGTTTTTT. Its protein is CASSSSGGVAGELFF.

CDR3 protein: CASSLGTGQGYTF. CDR3 bases: TGTGCCAGCAGCCTGGGGACAGGGCAGGGCTACACCTTC. The chain combines TRBV9 with TRBJ1-2, with 9 nucleotides matching TRBD1. Germline V gene sequence: CDR1 SGDLS, CDR2 YYNGEE. V shed 4 bases, J shed 8 bases, and the junction held 6 bases outside the gene matches. CDR3 length: 13 residues.

Comment on this clone: At one boundary the junction diverges from the germline segment, which might be a read error. This chain links TRBV30 with TRBJ2-1, with D unclear. The CDR3 extends over 13 amino acids. Germline CDR1 GTSNPN, CDR2 SVGIG (reference sequence). CDR3 sequence (DNA): TGTTCCTGGAGTGTGGAGTCCCACAATGAGCAGTTCTTC. Translating it yields CSWSVESHNEQFF.

This sequence joins TRBV27 and TRBJ2-1; D uncertain. V shed 6 bases and J shed 1 base, with 7 bases lying between them. Germline assignment: CDR1 MNHEY and CDR2 SMNVEV (reference sequence). This CDR3 spans 13 amino acids. The CDR3 loop is CASSITSYNEQFF. The CDR3 region has the DNA TGTGCCAGCAGCATCACTTCCTACAATGAGCAGTTCTTC.

This chain links TRBV9 with TRBJ1-4, with D hard to call. There are 15 residues in the CDR3. The germline CDR1 and CDR2 sequences are SGDLS and YYNGEE. V was pared by 4 bases and J by 3 bases, with 13 bases between. CDR3 residues: CASSPAARPNEKLFF. DNA of the CDR3: TGTGCCAGCAGCCCCGCGGCCAGACCTAATGAAAAACTGTTTTTT.